The clone carrying this TCR beta chain was seen only a few times. This specimen belongs to a study of blood T cell repertoires in COVID-19. The germline V and J ends were trimmed by 2 bases and 4 bases, with 11 bases remaining between them. Germline lookup yields CDR1 LGHDT and CDR2 YNNKEL (reference sequence). The CDR3 consists of 15 residues. Using immunoSEQ multiplex PCR, the repertoire was profiled, and TCRdb retains in-frame clones only, with some absent. The data hold 95,000 to 100,000 clones, with 65% to 85% observed a single time. This clonotype originated in a woman older than 75 with acute or convalescent COVID-19. The sequencing input was peripheral blood. The V and J genes are TRBV3-1 (or the pseudogene TRBV3-2) and TRBJ2-2; D unclear. The CDR3 sequence is CASSQSTFGTGELFF. Written as DNA, the CDR3 is TGTGCCAGCAGCCAAAGCACGTTTGGCACCGGGGAGCTGTTTTTT.